The T cell receptor (beta chain) described here comes from a study of T-cell memory formation after mild COVID-19. The overall study: Clusters of TCRs were largely donor specific.

Study results and caveats: Pre-infection memory held some responding clones, suggesting pre-existing cross-reactive T cells responded. Specificity for SARS-CoV-2 was not confirmed among the second-wave clones peaking on day 37.

With respect to this clonotype: Antigen specificity is unknown.

TCRdb analysed the 5' RACE reads with MiXCR anew, one entry per CDR3 protein. Seen here are approximately 98,000 distinct CDR3 sequences, around 17% observed once, and the top ten hold around 5.1%. The sequenced sample was PBMCs or a T cell subset sorted from them (not recorded which). This clonotype was sampled from a man aged 18 to 35 who had mild COVID-19 (a few samples of this study predate the infection). Cell type and time point are not known.

The CDR3 reads CASSWGTGGQPQHF. The CDR3 DNA is TGTGCCAGCAGTTGGGGGACAGGGGGCCAGCCCCAGCATTTT. This sequence joins TRBV12-3 or TRBV12-4 and TRBJ1-5; 12 positions agree with TRBD1. This CDR3 has 14 residues. The J segment lost 7 bases and the V segment lost 4 bases, leaving 2 bases of the junction unmatched.